This entry lists 21 T cell receptor beta chains sequenced from one sample in a study of cytomegalovirus exposure and HLA in healthy donors. Vbeta (60) and Jbeta (13) primers were used in the PCR. Data came from immunoSEQ multiplex PCR; TCRdb stores just in-frame clones and leaves some out. The data hold 100,000 to 150,000 clones, with approximately 80% observed a single time. Material for sequencing was PBMCs. These receptors all come from a boy between 2 and 10 years old in good health and CMV-seronegative.

V gene TRBV5-1 combines with J gene TRBJ2-3, with 7 bases that match TRBD2. The CDR3 is 14 amino acids. Per germline, CDR1 SGHRS and CDR2 YFSETQ. With 7 bases clipped from V and 4 bases from J, the junction kept 9 bases outside the gene matches. The CDR3 sequence is CASGGSGVADTQYF. The CDR3 DNA reads TGCGCCAGCGGGGGAAGCGGGGTGGCAGATACGCAGTATTTT. The whole variable domain, remainder taken from reference TRBV5-1 and TRBJ2-3, is KAGVTQTPRYLIKTRGQQVTLSCSPISGHRSVSWYQQTPGQGLQFLFEYFSETQRNKGNFPGRFSGRQFSNSRSEMNVSTLELGDSALYLCASGGSGVADTQYFGPGTRLTVL.

This clone appeared a few times. The chain employs TRBV29-1 and TRBJ1-2, with a weak D call TRBD1 (5 bases). V lost 4 bases and J lost 2, with 11 bases in between. The CDR3 totals 13 residues. CDR1 is SQVTM, CDR2 ANQGSEA, per germline. CDR3 region: CSVGGQGNYGYTF. DNA of the CDR3: TGCAGCGTTGGTGGGCAGGGAAACTATGGCTACACCTTC. Combining the CDR3 with reference TRBV29-1 and TRBJ1-2 gives the whole variable domain SAVISQKPSRDICQRGTSLTIQCQVDSQVTMMFWYRQQPGQSLTLIATANQGSEATYESGFVIDKFPISRPNLTFSTLTVSNMSPEDSSIYLCSVGGQGNYGYTFGSGTRLTVV.

Regarding this clone: The germline gene is not matched at one end of the junction; a read error may be the cause. J is TRBJ2-5 and V is TRBV7-7; D perhaps matches TRBD2 (6 bases). Germline V CDR1 and CDR2: SSHAT, FNYEAQ (reference sequence). The CDR3 is 16 residues long. Written as DNA, the CDR3 is TGTGCTAGCAGCTCTCCCGATGCGGGGTGGCAAGAGACCCAGTACTTC. This sequence encodes CASSSPDAGWQETQYF.

The V call is TRBV7-3, the J call TRBJ2-1; D is perhaps TRBD2 (7 bases). The CDR3 is 15 residues long. CDR1 is SGHTA, CDR2 FQGTGA, per germline. Trimming left V 1 base short and J 8 bases short, with 15 bases between. The CDR3 coding sequence is TGTGCCAGCAGCTTAAAGGGGGGGGCTAGGGATGAGCAGTTCTTC. Translated, it gives CASSLKGGARDEQFF.

With respect to this clone: A read error may produce the germline difference seen at one junction end. The chain couples TRBV7-9 to TRBJ2-5; 13 bases agree with TRBD2. CDR1 and CDR2 from the germline V gene are SEHNR and FQNEAQ (reference sequence). This CDR3 has 17 amino acids. CDR3 sequence: CSSSLGGLAGLFQTQYF. The CDR3 coding sequence is TGTTCCAGCAGCTTAGGGGGACTAGCGGGGCTGTTCCAGACCCAGTACTTC.

The chain uses TRBV29-1 and TRBJ1-1; D gene ambiguous. V shed 2 bases and J shed 2 bases, with 9 bases lying between them. The CDR3 is 13 amino acids. Germline CDR1 and CDR2: SQVTM and ANQGSEA. The CDR3 DNA reads TGCAGCGTTGAAAAAACAGCAAACACTGAAGCTTTCTTT. Encoded protein: CSVEKTANTEAFF.

The chain combines TRBV11-2 with TRBJ2-3; 12 bases are shared with TRBD2. The CDR3 is 17 residues long. V dropped 1 base and J dropped 6; count of bases not matched to a gene: 8. Germline V gene lookup returns CDR1 SGHAT and CDR2 FQNNGV. The CDR3 DNA follows: TGTGCCAGCAGCTTAGTTCTAGGAGGACTAGCGGGGGATACGCAGTATTTT. Protein product: CASSLVLGGLAGDTQYF. Combining the CDR3 with reference TRBV11-2 and TRBJ2-3 gives the whole variable domain EAGVAQSPRYKIIEKRQSVAFWCNPISGHATLYWYQQILGQGPKLLIQFQNNGVVDDSQLPKDRFSAERLKGVDSTLKIQPAKLEDSAVYLCASSLVLGGLAGDTQYFGPGTRLTVL.

Only a few counts were recorded for this clone. This sequence joins TRBV4-3 and TRBJ2-7; D unresolved. CDR1 is LGHNA, CDR2 YSLEER, per germline. V was trimmed by 0 bases and J by 1 base, leaving 13 bases between them. The CDR3 is 16 residues long. CDR3 residues: CASSQDKEAKSYEQYF. For the CDR3, the DNA is TGCGCCAGCAGCCAAGATAAAGAGGCCAAGTCCTACGAGCAGTACTTC.

The chain combines TRBV19 with TRBJ2-7, with D possibly TRBD2 on 5 matching bases. Trimming removed 5 bases at V and 0 bases at J, with 14 bases between. The germline V gene encodes CDR1 LNHDA and CDR2 SQIVND (reference sequence). There are 15 residues in the CDR3. CDR3 nucleotide sequence: TGTGCCAGTAGTCCCAGAGGTGGGAGCTCCTACGAGCAGTACGTC. Protein sequence: CASSPRGGSSYEQYV.

V usage is TRBV13 and J usage is TRBJ2-2; D gene ambiguous. From germline, CDR1 is PRHDT and CDR2 FYEKMQ (reference sequence). CDR3 length equals 15 residues. The V end was cut by 2 bases, the J end by 1 base, with 8 bases between. The CDR3 coding sequence is TGTGCCAGCAGCTTATACCAGGTGAACACCGGGGAGCTGTTTTTT. As protein: CASSLYQVNTGELFF.

The V call is TRBV5-6, the J call TRBJ2-7, with 7 bases identical to TRBD2. Losses at the gene ends were 4 bases for V and 1 base for J; bases not matched to a gene: 5. The CDR3 contains 14 residues. Germline V gene lookup returns CDR1 SGHDT and CDR2 YYEEEE. The CDR3 DNA reads TGTGCCAGCAGCGGCGGGGGAGGATCCTACGAGCAGTACTTC. It translates to CASSGGGGSYEQYF.

The chain carries TRBV5-6 and TRBJ1-1, with D unresolved. This CDR3 has 15 amino acids. In germline, CDR1 is SGHDT, CDR2 YYEEEE. Trimming removed 2 bases at V and 6 bases at J, with 17 bases between. Here the CDR3 reads CASSLQMTGRAEAFF. CDR3 nucleotide sequence: TGTGCCAGCAGCTTACAAATGACGGGGAGGGCTGAAGCTTTCTTT.

The chain couples TRBV2 to TRBJ1-5; 7 bases fit TRBD1. J gave up 3 bases and V 6 bases, and 5 bases lay outside the gene matches. Germline V gene sequence: CDR1 SNHLY, CDR2 FYNNEI. This CDR3 comprises 14 residues. The CDR3: CASSLGQLNQPQHF. The CDR3 DNA is TGTGCCAGCAGCTTGGGACAGCTCAATCAGCCCCAGCATTTT.

This sequence joins TRBV5-1 and TRBJ2-1; 11 nucleotides line up with TRBD2. CDR3 length: 15 residues. With 2 bases clipped from V and 6 bases from J, the junction kept 4 bases outside the gene matches. In germline, CDR1 is SGHRS, CDR2 YFSETQ. CDR3 bases: TGCGCCAGCAGCTTACTAGCGGGAGAGGTCAATGAGCAGTTCTTC. Residues: CASSLLAGEVNEQFF.

The chain couples TRBV7-2 to TRBJ1-1; 8 nucleotides agree with TRBD1. The CDR3 extends over 18 amino acids. Trimming at V came to 1 base and at J to 1 base, leaving 11 bases not matched to a gene. Germline CDR1 SGHTA, CDR2 FQGNSA. CDR3 in DNA: TGTGCCAGCAGCTTAGATTGGAGGACAGGGTTTGGGAACACTGAAGCTTTCTTT. Protein: CASSLDWRTGFGNTEAFF.

The gene calls are TRBV20-1 and TRBJ2-7; D ambiguous. Germline V gene sequence: CDR1 DFQATT, CDR2 SNEGSKA (reference sequence). The ends were cut back, 3 bases at V and 7 bases at J, with 10 bases in the middle. This CDR3 is built from 11 residues. CDR3 residues: CSARNDWEQYF. CDR3 nucleotide sequence: TGCAGTGCTAGGAATGACTGGGAGCAGTACTTC.

The chain carries TRBV27 and TRBJ2-7; TRBD2 aligns across 8 bases. V lost 4 bases and J lost 0; bases outside the gene matches: 8. Germline V lookup: CDR1 MNHEY, CDR2 SMNVEV (reference sequence). This CDR3 has 16 residues. CDR3 region: CASSSIPGTSSYEQYV. DNA of the CDR3: TGTGCCAGCAGTTCTATTCCCGGGACTAGCTCCTACGAGCAGTACGTC.

The chain links TRBV14 to TRBJ2-7; 7 bases agree with TRBD1. The CDR3 totals 12 residues. In germline, CDR1 is SGHDN, CDR2 FVKESK. J gave up 4 bases and V 7 bases, and 4 bases lay outside the gene matches. The CDR3: CASTNRGYEQYF. The CDR3 region has the DNA TGTGCCAGCACTAACAGGGGTTACGAGCAGTACTTC.

This clone came up a few times. The chain is built from TRBV19 and TRBJ2-2; 8 nucleotides align to TRBD1. The V segment lost 1 base and the J segment 4 bases; nucleotides outside the gene matches: 8. The V gene's germline CDR1 is LNHDA and CDR2 SQIVND (reference sequence). The CDR3 is made up of 17 amino acids. The CDR3, as DNA: TGTGCCAGTAGTATAGGACAGGGGATCTACTCCACCGGGGAGCTGTTTTTT. It is translated as CASSIGQGIYSTGELFF.

The rearrangement joins TRBV30 to TRBJ2-1, with TRBD2 as a possible D gene (5 bases). Germline assignment: CDR1 GTSNPN and CDR2 SVGIG (reference sequence). V was pared by 2 bases and J by 4 bases, with 12 bases between. This CDR3 contains 14 residues. The CDR3 loop reads CAWSSIRGYNEQFF. The CDR3 region has the DNA TGTGCCTGGAGTTCGATCCGGGGTTACAATGAGCAGTTCTTC.

This chain uses TRBV11-1 with TRBJ2-3; possible D gene TRBD1, 6 bases. CDR1 SGHAT and CDR2 FQDESV come from the germline V gene (reference sequence). The CDR3 contains 16 residues. Trimming stripped 5 bases from V and 4 bases from J, with 19 bases between. CDR3 protein: CASSQVRTGYSDTQYF. The CDR3 DNA reads as TGTGCCAGCAGCCAAGTGCGTACAGGGTATTCAGATACGCAGTATTTT.